The 29 T cell receptor beta chains below all came from one sample that was sequenced in a study of T cell changes during pregnancy in multiple sclerosis. This table comes from immunoSEQ multiplex PCR, and its TCRdb copy is limited to in-frame clones, with some not included. The sample lists 60,000 to 90,000 clones; roughly 90% were seen once. Sequenced material: peripheral blood, taken before pregnancy. The receptors were sampled from a female donor with multiple sclerosis, enrolled in a pregnancy study.

The gene calls are TRBV25-1 and TRBJ1-2; 8 bases line up with TRBD1. CDR3 length: 15 residues. Trimming cost V 3 bases and J 5 bases; bases outside gene matches: 8. CDR1 and CDR2 from the germline V gene are MGHDK and SYGVNS. This chain's CDR3 is CASSDWTGRLYGYTF. The CDR3 DNA is TGTGCCAGCAGTGACTGGACAGGGAGGTTATATGGCTACACCTTC.

This sequence joins TRBV11-3 and TRBJ2-5; 10 nucleotides line up with TRBD1. The junction had 13 bases not matched to a gene; V was cut back by 5 bases and J by 4 bases. The CDR3 is made up of 17 amino acids. Germline V gene data show CDR1 as SGHNT and CDR2 as YENEEA. The DNA of the CDR3 is TGTGCCAGCAGCCCAGGGGCGGGGACAGGGGCAGCAGAGACCCAGTACTTC. Amino acid sequence: CASSPGAGTGAAETQYF.

V gene TRBV7-2 combines with J gene TRBJ1-6, with 8 positions matching TRBD1. The CDR3 has 15 amino acids. The V gene end was trimmed by 3 bases and the J gene end by 10 bases; junction bases not matched to a gene: 8. CDR1 and CDR2 from the germline V gene are SGHTA and FQGNSA. Written as DNA, the CDR3 is TGTGCCAGCAGCTTCCGGACAGGGCAATACTCACCCCTCCACTTT. Its translation: CASSFRTGQYSPLHF.

A single count supports this clone. The chain uses TRBV7-6 and TRBJ1-3, with D hard to call. CDR3 length: 16 amino acids. The V end lost 5 bases, the J end lost 2 bases, and 16 bases lay between the germline ends. Germline CDR1 and CDR2: SGHVS and FNYEAQ. CDR3 protein: CASSPLGRDAGNTIYF. The DNA of the CDR3 is TGTGCCAGCAGCCCACTCGGCCGGGATGCTGGAAACACCATATATTTT.

There are a few counts of this clone. The J gene is TRBJ1-2, the V gene TRBV7-3, with D possibly matching TRBD1 (5 bases). The CDR3 is 15 residues long. The germline V gene encodes CDR1 SGHTA and CDR2 FQGTGA. V dropped 1 base and J dropped 2 bases, with 11 bases sitting between them. The CDR3: CASSLNSAGNYGYTF. Here the CDR3 DNA reads TGTGCCAGCAGCTTAAACTCGGCAGGGAACTATGGCTACACCTTC.

The V and J genes are TRBV5-1 and TRBJ1-4; D gene unclear. The CDR3 extends over 13 amino acids. The germline V and J ends were trimmed by 0 bases and 7 bases, with 7 bases remaining between them. Germline CDR1 and CDR2: SGHRS and YFSETQ. CDR3 residues: CASSLAVSEKLFF. CDR3 nucleotide sequence: TGCGCCAGCAGCTTGGCCGTGAGTGAAAAACTGTTTTTT. Full variable domain (outside the CDR3, taken from reference TRBV5-1 and TRBJ1-4): KAGVTQTPRYLIKTRGQQVTLSCSPISGHRSVSWYQQTPGQGLQFLFEYFSETQRNKGNFPGRFSGRQFSNSRSEMNVSTLELGDSALYLCASSLAVSEKLFFGSGTQLSVL.

The genes are TRBV6-4 and TRBJ2-1; TRBD2 might be the D (5 bases). The CDR3 contains 16 residues. The V and J ends lost 0 bases and 0 bases respectively, with 9 bases between them. Germline CDR1 and CDR2: MRHNA and SNTAGT. CDR3: CASSDSSVSSYNEQFF. The CDR3 DNA reads as TGTGCCAGCAGTGACTCTAGCGTAAGCTCCTACAATGAGCAGTTCTTC.

This chain uses TRBV25-1 with TRBJ2-7; D is possibly TRBD1 (6 bases). Deletions cut 8 bases from V and 7 bases from J, with 15 bases between. This CDR3 region has 12 residues. Germline values: CDR1 MGHDK, CDR2 SYGVNS. For the CDR3, the DNA is TGTGCCAGCGTTAGTAGGGGGAGAGAGCAGTACTTC. Amino acid sequence: CASVSRGREQYF.

The CDR3 nucleotides are TGTGCCAGCAACTGGAGGTATAATTCACCCCTCCACTTT. Protein: CASNWRYNSPLHF. The V and J genes are TRBV28 and TRBJ1-6, with D unresolved. V lost 7 bases, J lost 4 bases, and 8 bases lay in between. From germline, CDR1 is MDHEN and CDR2 SYDVKM. CDR3 length equals 13 residues.

This clone was seen just once. This chain connects TRBV30 to TRBJ1-1; D not certain. CDR3 length: 14 residues. Germline lookup yields CDR1 GTSNPN and CDR2 SVGIG (reference sequence). Trimming removed 7 bases at V and 1 base at J, with 16 bases between. This chain's CDR3 is CASPLPPGNTEAFF. For the CDR3, the DNA is TGTGCCTCCCCCCTACCCCCCGGGAACACTGAAGCTTTCTTT.

V and J are TRBV4-1 and TRBJ2-5; 13 nucleotides match TRBD2. This CDR3 has 15 amino acids. The germline V gene has CDR1 MGHRA and CDR2 YSYEKL. V lost 5 bases to trimming and J lost 3 bases; unmatched junction nucleotides: 3. This chain's CDR3 is CASSAGLAGEETQYF. CDR3 DNA sequence: TGCGCCAGCAGCGCCGGACTAGCGGGGGAAGAGACCCAGTACTTC.

J is TRBJ2-3 and V is TRBV2; 10 bases fit TRBD2. V shed 6 bases and J 6 bases; nucleotides not matched to a gene: 15. The CDR3 is 17 amino acids. CDR1 is SNHLY and CDR2 is FYNNEI in the germline V gene. The CDR3 DNA follows: TGTGCCAGCAGGCCCCGCTTGGAGCGGGGGGGCAAGGATACGCAGTATTTT. This sequence encodes CASRPRLERGGKDTQYF.

The chain carries TRBV28 and TRBJ1-5, with a weak D call TRBD1 (6 bases). Germline loops: CDR1 MDHEN, CDR2 SYDVKM. The CDR3 has 14 amino acids. The V end lost 9 bases, the J end lost 1 base, and 13 bases lay between the germline ends. DNA of the CDR3: TGTGCCAGTACAGGGATTCTAAGCAATCAGCCCCAGCATTTT. Translated: CASTGILSNQPQHF.

The chain is built from TRBV7-2 and TRBJ2-3; unclear D gene. The CDR3 loop spans 13 amino acids. Trimming took off 2 bases at V and 5 bases at J, with 8 bases between the two ends. Germline CDR1 is SGHTA and CDR2 is FQGNSA. The CDR3 spells CASSLTAEDTQYF. CDR3 DNA: TGTGCCAGCAGCTTAACTGCGGAAGATACGCAGTATTTT.

The chain uses TRBV9 and TRBJ1-4, with TRBD1 matching over 7 bases. This CDR3 has 13 residues. The germline CDR1 and CDR2 sequences are SGDLS and YYNGEE. The V gene end was trimmed by 4 bases and the J gene end by 7 bases; junction bases not matched to a gene: 4. The CDR3 DNA is TGTGCCAGCAGCTCCGGACAGGCTGAAAAACTGTTTTTT. Translation gives CASSSGQAEKLFF.

V usage is TRBV5-4 and J usage is TRBJ2-1, with TRBD2 matching over 12 bases. This CDR3 has 17 residues. Per germline, CDR1 SGHNT and CDR2 YYREEE (reference sequence). The J segment lost 5 bases and the V segment lost 3 bases, leaving 9 bases of the junction unmatched. The CDR3 DNA sequence: TGTGCCAGCAGCTCGATACTAGCGGGAGGCCCCCACAATGAGCAGTTCTTC. Translation gives CASSSILAGGPHNEQFF.

V and J are TRBV29-1 and TRBJ1-1; D is uncertain. V was trimmed by 6 bases and J by 1 base, leaving 9 bases between them. The CDR3 totals 12 residues. The germline gives CDR1 SQVTM, CDR2 ANQGSEA. DNA of the CDR3: TGCAGCGTCTCCCCGCGGAACACTGAAGCTTTCTTT. It encodes CSVSPRNTEAFF.

This clone was seen once. The J gene is TRBJ1-2, the V gene TRBV7-8; D is perhaps TRBD1 (5 bases). The CDR3 sequence is 14 residues long. CDR1 is SGHVS, CDR2 FQNEAQ, per germline. The V end lost 5 bases, the J end lost 4 bases, and 14 bases lay between the germline ends. DNA of the CDR3: TGTGCCAGCAGCCCACAGGACCTTCCCTATGGCTACACCTTC. Protein: CASSPQDLPYGYTF.

The chain joins TRBV7-3 to TRBJ2-2, with D tentatively TRBD1 (6 bases). V was trimmed by 3 bases and J by 6 bases, leaving 11 bases between them. Germline loops: CDR1 SGHTA, CDR2 FQGTGA. The CDR3 runs 14 residues. As DNA, the CDR3 is TGTGCCAGCAGCTTCTCCGGGACATCCGGGGAGCTGTTTTTT. As protein: CASSFSGTSGELFF.

The J gene is TRBJ2-3, the V gene TRBV6-4; 8 bases map to TRBD2. V dropped 2 bases and J dropped 1; count of bases not matched to a gene: 5. The CDR3 extends over 16 amino acids. Germline CDR1 reads MRHNA; CDR2 reads SNTAGT. Here the CDR3 reads CASSDGRGAGTDTQYF. The CDR3 nucleotides are TGTGCCAGCAGTGACGGGCGGGGGGCCGGCACAGATACGCAGTATTTT.

CDR3: CASSFSGQTNTEAFF. As DNA, the CDR3 is TGTGCCAGCTCATTTTCGGGACAGACGAACACTGAAGCTTTCTTT. The chain carries TRBV18 and TRBJ1-1; TRBD1 aligns across 7 bases. The length of the CDR3 is 15 residues. The germline gives CDR1 KGHSH, CDR2 LQKENI. The junction had 7 bases not matched to a gene; V was cut back by 5 bases and J by 1 base.

This clone was observed a few times. The chain couples TRBV6-5 to TRBJ1-1; D is ambiguous. The CDR3 consists of 13 residues. Germline CDR1 reads MNHEY; CDR2 reads SVGAGI. Trimming cost V 2 bases and J 0 bases, with 4 bases left between them. CDR3 loop: CASSYRLNTEAFF. The CDR3 nucleotides read TGTGCCAGCAGTTACCGTTTGAACACTGAAGCTTTCTTT.

On this clone: This likely comes from a read error, as the CDR3 has no conserved phenylalanine or tryptophan at its end. It is unclear where the CDR3 begins or ends on the DNA, so no DNA is shown, and the CDR3 is as TCRdb lists it. This chain uses TRBV2 with TRBJ1-4; the table calls TRBD1, which could not be checked here. The CDR3 region is 11 residues in length, termini included. Looked up from germline, CDR1 is SNHLY and CDR2 is FYNNEI. The CDR3 loop is CASSEEGQTRI.

The chain carries TRBV6-5 and TRBJ1-1; tentatively, D is TRBD1 (5 bases). The germline CDR1 and CDR2 sequences are MNHEY and SVGAGI. V was trimmed by 6 bases and J by 7 bases, leaving 15 bases between them. The CDR3 is 13 amino acids. This CDR3 is CASRTQPGGEAFF. Written as DNA, the CDR3 is TGTGCCAGCAGGACACAGCCGGGGGGTGAAGCTTTCTTT.

This chain uses TRBV10-3 with TRBJ1-2, with D possibly matching TRBD1 (5 bases). This CDR3 is 15 amino acids long. V was trimmed by 8 bases and J by 5 bases, leaving 21 bases between them. Germline V gives CDR1 ENHRY, CDR2 SYGVKD. The CDR3 DNA reads TGTGCCATCGGGAGGGACGAAAGTAACCTTTATGGCTACACCTTC. This gives the protein CAIGRDESNLYGYTF.

This clone appeared once. The V and J genes are TRBV7-9 and TRBJ1-2, with TRBD1 as a possible D gene (5 bases). Germline lookup yields CDR1 SEHNR and CDR2 FQNEAQ (reference sequence). The CDR3 has 13 amino acids. The V gene lost 5 bases and the J gene lost 2 bases, with 9 bases spanning the gap. CDR3 sequence: CASSRQSNYGYTF. The CDR3 region has the DNA TGTGCCAGCAGCCGACAGAGCAACTATGGCTACACCTTC.

This sequence joins TRBV19 and TRBJ1-1; D remains unclear. The CDR3 totals 14 residues. The V gene lost 7 bases and the J gene lost 0 bases, with 12 bases spanning the gap. Germline CDR1 is LNHDA and CDR2 is SQIVND (reference sequence). The chain's CDR3 is CASISIRLNTEAFF. CDR3 coding DNA: TGTGCCAGTATATCTATTCGGTTGAACACTGAAGCTTTCTTT.

This chain links TRBV7-3 with TRBJ2-7; D might be TRBD2 (6 bases). V was cut by 5 bases and J by 7 bases, with 18 bases left in between. The CDR3 extends over 14 amino acids. CDR1 and CDR2 from the germline V gene are SGHTA and FQGTGA. DNA of the CDR3: TGTGCCAGCAGCCCTTCGGGGAGGAGCGGGGAGCAGTACTTC. It encodes CASSPSGRSGEQYF.

This chain links TRBV9 with TRBJ2-1, with TRBD1 identical over 9 bases. V lost 4 bases and J lost 7; bases outside the gene matches: 9. Germline V CDR1 and CDR2: SGDLS, YYNGEE. The CDR3 extends over 15 amino acids. CDR3 DNA: TGTGCCAGCAGCCCGGACAGGGGTAAAGGGAATGAGCAGTTCTTC. Amino acid sequence: CASSPDRGKGNEQFF.